The 3 T cell receptor beta chains reported below all come from one sample, sequenced in a study of blood T cell repertoires in COVID-19. The protocol was immunoSEQ multiplex PCR, while the TCRdb copy is restricted to in-frame clones and leaves out a portion. The data contain some 190,000 clones, over 75% of them seen just once; the ten biggest clones take up about 4.5%. The sequencing input was PBMCs or T cells enriched from blood (not recorded which). These receptors all come from a man aged 25-45 years with acute COVID-19.

This rearrangement joins TRBV30 to TRBJ2-7; 9 nucleotides match TRBD2. Germline lookup yields CDR1 GTSNPN and CDR2 SVGIG (reference sequence). The V and J ends lost 2 bases and 0 bases, in that order; junction bases with no gene match: 2. The CDR3 loop spans 14 amino acids. The DNA for the CDR3 is TGTGCCTGGAGTACTAGCGGGTTCTCCTACGAGCAGTACTTC. Translated, it gives CAWSTSGFSYEQYF.

A single count supports this clone. The rearrangement uses TRBV4-1 and TRBJ1-2; 10 positions agree with TRBD1. The germline V gene has CDR1 MGHRA and CDR2 YSYEKL. With V trimmed by 4 bases and J by 4 bases, 6 bases remained unmatched. CDR3 length: 15 amino acids. The CDR3 loop reads CASSRGTGVGYGYTF. CDR3 bases: TGCGCCAGCAGCCGCGGGACAGGGGTGGGCTATGGCTACACCTTC.

This clone was found once. V and J are TRBV18 and TRBJ1-2, with 7 bases aligning to TRBD1. This CDR3 has 17 residues. Looked up from germline, CDR1 is KGHSH and CDR2 is LQKENI. V trimming: 5 bases; J trimming: 0 bases; junction bases outside the gene matches: 12. This chain's CDR3 is CASSNIARQGANYGYTF. The CDR3 DNA follows: TGTGCCAGCTCAAACATTGCCCGACAGGGAGCTAACTATGGCTACACCTTC. Variable domain in full (rest from reference TRBV18 and TRBJ1-2): NAGVMQNPRHLVRRRGQEARLRCSPMKGHSHVYWYRQLPEEGLKFMVYLQKENIIDESGMPKERFSAEFPKEGPSILRIQQVVRGDSAAYFCASSNIARQGANYGYTFGSGTRLTVV.